Below, 7 T cell receptor beta chains from the same sample are listed, as sequenced in a study of Ad26.COV2.S vaccination and SARS-CoV-2 variants. Clones were sequenced by immunoSEQ multiplex PCR, and TCRdb holds only the in-frame ones, with some missing. The sample records 510,000 or so clones, around 85% being singletons. The treatment is: 15 to 20 received Ad26.COV2.S at low or high dose, single or two shots; roughly five received placebo; per-sample allocation not given. Each sample was drawn 63 days after the first injection (of vaccine or placebo). This material consisted of peripheral blood, taken in a trial of Ad26.COV2.S vaccine versus placebo. These receptors came from a person between 18 and 65 years old who received the Ad26.COV2.S COVID-19 vaccine or a placebo.

This clone has just one count. At one boundary the junction diverges from the germline segment, which might be a read error. The same CDR3 arises from other DNA sequences in this sample as well. The gene calls are TRBV7-3 and TRBJ2-3; 11 nucleotides line up with TRBD2. The CDR3 extends over 16 amino acids. The germline V gene has CDR1 SGHTA and CDR2 FQGTGA. The CDR3 sequence is CASSELAGVGGDTQYF. For the CDR3, the DNA is TGTGCTAGCAGCGAACTAGCGGGAGTTGGGGGAGATACGCAGTATTTT.

This sequence joins TRBV5-1 and TRBJ2-7, with a tentative D call TRBD1 (6 bases). Trimming removed 4 bases at V and 4 bases at J, with 18 bases between. The CDR3 runs to 15 residues. Germline V gene sequence: CDR1 SGHRS, CDR2 YFSETQ. The CDR3 loop reads CASSQGGRGGYEQYF. In nucleotides, the CDR3 is TGCGCCAGCAGCCAAGGGGGTCGCGGCGGTTACGAGCAGTACTTC. Based on the CDR3 plus reference TRBV5-1 and TRBJ2-7, the full variable domain is KAGVTQTPRYLIKTRGQQVTLSCSPISGHRSVSWYQQTPGQGLQFLFEYFSETQRNKGNFPGRFSGRQFSNSRSEMNVSTLELGDSALYLCASSQGGRGGYEQYFGPGTRLTVT.

CDR3 loop: CAWNLGGTQYF. For the CDR3, the DNA is TGTGCCTGGAACCTCGGTGGGACCCAGTACTTC. This rearrangement joins TRBV30 to TRBJ2-5, with unresolved D. Germline CDR1 GTSNPN, CDR2 SVGIG (reference sequence). V lost 4 bases and J lost 7, with 10 bases in between. This CDR3 has 11 residues.

This chain uses TRBV19 with TRBJ1-5; D possibly corresponds to TRBD1 (6 bases). V shed 3 bases and J shed 9 bases, with 15 bases lying between them. The CDR3 runs 14 residues. Germline loops: CDR1 LNHDA, CDR2 SQIVND (reference sequence). CDR3 nucleotides: TGTGCCAGTAGTATTCCCCTGGCCAGGGGGCCCCAGCATTTT. Protein product: CASSIPLARGPQHF.

This sequence joins TRBV11-2 and TRBJ2-7; weak D call: TRBD2 (5 bases). The CDR3 is 14 residues long. V dropped 6 bases and J dropped 5 bases, with 17 bases sitting between them. Germline V CDR1 and CDR2: SGHAT, FQNNGV. The CDR3 spells CASSHPVRGNEQYF. CDR3 coding DNA: TGTGCCAGCAGTCACCCTGTTCGGGGTAACGAGCAGTACTTC.

The V gene is TRBV2, the J gene TRBJ2-7; unclear D gene. This CDR3 is 13 amino acids long. Germline values: CDR1 SNHLY, CDR2 FYNNEI. V gave up 4 bases and J gave up 6 bases, with 13 bases separating them. CDR3 sequence: CASSGRTGLEQYF. DNA of the CDR3: TGTGCCAGCAGTGGTAGGACGGGTCTCGAGCAGTACTTC.

The rearrangement joins TRBV9 to TRBJ2-4; D might be TRBD1 or TRBD2, each matching 6 bases. V lost 4 bases to trimming and J lost 4 bases, with 12 bases between them. In germline, CDR1 is SGDLS, CDR2 YYNGEE. This CDR3 contains 14 residues. The CDR3 protein is CASSPGAHKNIQYF. CDR3 nucleotide sequence: TGTGCCAGCAGCCCGGGGGCGCATAAAAACATTCAGTACTTC.